The source of this T cell receptor (beta chain) is a study of control samples from healthy donors and cancer patients. V was pared by 8 bases and J by 0 bases, with 11 bases of the junction left unmatched. Germline V gene lookup returns CDR1 SQVTM and CDR2 ANQGSEA. This CDR3 is 15 amino acids long. Generated by immunoSEQ multiplex PCR, the TCRdb table keeps only in-frame clones and is missing some. The repertoire holds fewer than 60,000 clones, with around 87% as singletons. Material: PBMCs. This chain links TRBV29-1 with TRBJ2-3; 7 bases agree with TRBD1. The sequence came from a woman aged 60-70 years with lung cancer. The CDR3, as DNA: TGCAGCTTCAAGGGGGACAGCTACAGCACAGATACGCAGTATTTT. Its translation: CSFKGDSYSTDTQYF.